A single T cell receptor (beta chain) is shown here with its context. Per the authors' pipeline: Using reference gene primer amplification, nucleated cell counts were estimated. Libraries were prepared by immunoSEQ multiplex PCR; TCRdb keeps only in-frame clonotypes and omits some of them. V and J calls and clone size are those listed in that table; D and trimming were worked out from the DNA. The sample consists of roughly 50,000 clones, about nine tenths of them appearing once. These data are taken from a study of blood T cell repertoires in COVID-19. Turning to the study itself: From the United States, Italy and Spain came samples of acute and convalescent COVID-19. From T cells, B-cell-depleted T cells, or PBMCs came the material, which was cDNA or gDNA.

This CDR3 comprises 17 residues. The germline V gene has CDR1 DFQATT and CDR2 SNEGSKA (reference sequence). V shed 3 bases and J shed 0 bases, with 18 bases lying between them. This chain uses TRBV20-1 with TRBJ1-5; TRBD1 is a possible D gene (5 bases). Specimen: peripheral blood. The sequence came from a man in his 70s with acute or convalescent COVID-19. The CDR3 nucleotides read TGCAGTGCTAGTGGTCTACCTGGACATGATAGCAATCAGCCCCAGCATTTT. Translation gives CSASGLPGHDSNQPQHF.